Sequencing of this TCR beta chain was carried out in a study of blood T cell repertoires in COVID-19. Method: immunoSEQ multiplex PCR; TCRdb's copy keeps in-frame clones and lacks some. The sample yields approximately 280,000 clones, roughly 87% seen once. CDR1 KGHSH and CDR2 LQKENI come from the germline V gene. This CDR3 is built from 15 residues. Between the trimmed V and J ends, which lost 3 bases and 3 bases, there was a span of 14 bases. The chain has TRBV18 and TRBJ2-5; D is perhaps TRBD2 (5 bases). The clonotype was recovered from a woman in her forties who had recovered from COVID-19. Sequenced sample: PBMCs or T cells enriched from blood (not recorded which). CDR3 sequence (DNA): TGTGCCAGCTCACCGATCCTAGCCCGAAAAGAGACCCAGTACTTC. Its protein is CASSPILARKETQYF. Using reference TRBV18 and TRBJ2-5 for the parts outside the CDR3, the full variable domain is NAGVMQNPRHLVRRRGQEARLRCSPMKGHSHVYWYRQLPEEGLKFMVYLQKENIIDESGMPKERFSAEFPKEGPSILRIQQVVRGDSAAYFCASSPILARKETQYFGPGTRLLVL.